This TCR beta chain was profiled in a study of shared clonotypes between healthy human individuals. Overall study results and limits: On the whole, naive subsets had larger estimated richness than memory subsets had.

On sorted subsets, replicate PCRs used 200 to 250 ng DNA, or tens of thousands of T cell genomes. Libraries were prepared by immunoSEQ multiplex PCR; TCRdb keeps only in-frame clonotypes and omits some of them. The sample includes some 2,100,000 clones, about 93% of them seen just once. Remarks on this clone: Its antigen remains unidentified.

Terminally differentiated effector memory CD45RA+ cells were excluded by CCR7 positive selection of CD45RO-negative cells. Germline V gives CDR1 LNHNV, CDR2 YYDKDF (reference sequence). Trimming removed 4 bases from V and 6 bases from J; junction bases left unmatched: 7. The CDR3 length is 15 residues. Source material: naive CD8+ T cells from PBMCs. The gene calls are TRBV15 and TRBJ2-2; TRBD1 agrees at 8 bases. This TCR came from a man aged 18 to 35 in good health. Some clones in this sample may be carry-over from other donors' samples. Here the CDR3 DNA reads TGTGCCACCAGCACCGGGACAGGCTCTCCCGGGGAGCTGTTTTTT. It encodes CATSTGTGSPGELFF.